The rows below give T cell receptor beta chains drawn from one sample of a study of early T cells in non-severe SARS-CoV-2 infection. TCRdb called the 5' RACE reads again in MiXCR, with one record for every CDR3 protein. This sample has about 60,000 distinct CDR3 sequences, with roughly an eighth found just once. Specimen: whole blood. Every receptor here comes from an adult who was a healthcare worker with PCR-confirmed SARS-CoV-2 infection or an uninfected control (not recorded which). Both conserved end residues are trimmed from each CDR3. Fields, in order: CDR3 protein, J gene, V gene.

CDR3: ASSDSIQAQPQH
J: TRBJ1-5
V: TRBV6-4

CDR3: ASSPRRRIGNQPQH
J: TRBJ1-5
V: TRBV28

CDR3: SVLETGINQPQH
J: TRBJ1-5
V: TRBV29-1

CDR3: ASRRTGLAGELF
J: TRBJ2-2
V: TRBV6-6

CDR3: SVGGAARSTDTQY
J: TRBJ2-3
V: TRBV20-1

CDR3: ATKHGIPGEQY
J: TRBJ2-7
V: TRBV27

CDR3: ASSRGSSGNEQF
J: TRBJ2-1
V: TRBV27

CDR3: ASSSTGTGTYEQY
J: TRBJ2-7
V: TRBV12-3/TRBV12-4

CDR3: ATQAGTVDTGELF
J: TRBJ2-2
V: TRBV6-2/TRBV6-3

CDR3: ASTGTGLPYEQY
J: TRBJ2-7
V: TRBV5-1

CDR3: ASSYWGTGAEETQY
J: TRBJ2-5
V: TRBV6-2/TRBV6-3

CDR3: SVGRRGSYNEQF
J: TRBJ2-1
V: TRBV20-1

CDR3: ASSSYRVPYSKEQF
J: TRBJ2-1
V: TRBV5-6

CDR3: ATSDLRSSLGASGELF
J: TRBJ2-2
V: TRBV24-1

CDR3: ASSLEGGHTDTQY
J: TRBJ2-3
V: TRBV5-4

CDR3: SVEGHRPDTQY
J: TRBJ2-3
V: TRBV29-1

CDR3: ASSQAATYEQY
J: TRBJ2-7
V: TRBV3-1

CDR3: ASSFGVQPQH
J: TRBJ1-5
V: TRBV5-4

CDR3: ASSLGGSKNSEQY
J: TRBJ2-7
V: TRBV11-2

CDR3: ATSAGTGGANTQY
J: TRBJ2-3
V: TRBV24-1

CDR3: SVERQGAKQF
J: TRBJ2-1
V: TRBV29-1

CDR3: SVVGTGFLTQY
J: TRBJ2-3
V: TRBV29-1

CDR3: SASRSNQPQH
J: TRBJ1-5
V: TRBV20-1